The clone carrying this T cell receptor beta chain was picked up a small number of times. What it recognizes is unknown. The protocol was immunoSEQ multiplex PCR, while the TCRdb copy is restricted to in-frame clones and leaves out a portion. The table shows tens of thousands of clones, with approximately 80% occurring only once. This sample was included in a study of T cell responses to AZD1222 COVID-19 vaccine. General study findings and limits: A rise in Spike-specific TCR breadth and depth followed two AZD1222 doses.

Pooled together were second doses at about 4 or about 12 weeks. The CDR3 covers 18 residues. V is TRBV21-1 and J is TRBJ1-1; TRBD1, the table's D call, lacks a check against the DNA. TRBV21-1 is a recognized pseudogene. The receptor comes from an adult who received the AZD1222 COVID-19 vaccine. The source was peripheral blood, collected 28 days after the second AZD1222 dose. CDR3: CASSKRDIGPSMNTEAFF. The DNA of the CDR3 is TGTGCCAGCAGCAAAAGGGACATAGGGCCGAGCATGAACACTGAAGCTTTCTTT.